Below are 8 T cell receptor beta chains sequenced from a single sample in a study of CD4 T cells in relation to SARS-CoV-2 and coronaviruses. Unexposed donor CD4+ T cells date from about 2011-2018, before the COVID-19 pandemic. The cells were cultured for over eight days before CD4+ T cells were isolated. Their specific antigens are unknown. TCRdb keeps only in-frame clones here, not all; method: immunoSEQ multiplex PCR. The data show about 16,000 clones, with about 82% seen just once and about 41% held by the top ten. The sample consisted of CD4+ T cells from PBMCs, cultured in vitro. Receptors were obtained from a human donor in good health.

This chain links TRBV7-9 with TRBJ2-1, with D possibly being TRBD1 (5 bases). Germline V gene lookup returns CDR1 SEHNR and CDR2 FQNEAQ (reference sequence). The CDR3 spans 14 residues. Trimming removed 0 bases from V and 8 bases from J, with 11 bases in between. CDR3 coding DNA: TGTGCCAGCAGCTTAGCCTTGATAGGGGATGAGCAGTTCTTC. The encoded protein is CASSLALIGDEQFF.

The V call is TRBV7-3, the J call TRBJ2-5; D unresolved. This CDR3 has 12 amino acids. Germline lookup yields CDR1 SGHTA and CDR2 FQGTGA. The ends were cut back, 1 base at V and 0 bases at J, with 0 bases in the middle. CDR3 coding DNA: TGTGCCAGCAGCTTAAACCAAGAGACCCAGTACTTC. Residues: CASSLNQETQYF.

The chain employs TRBV6-5 and TRBJ1-4, with D possibly being TRBD1 (5 bases). This CDR3 comprises 15 residues. V was cut by 0 bases and J by 8 bases, with 13 bases left in between. Germline assignment: CDR1 MNHEY and CDR2 SVGAGI. CDR3 sequence: CASSYSGRDDEKLFF. CDR3 coding DNA: TGTGCCAGCAGTTACTCCGGCAGGGATGACGAAAAACTGTTTTTT.

This clone came up once. Relative to the germline gene, one junction end is altered; a read error may explain this. V usage is TRBV4-1 and J usage is TRBJ2-7, with TRBD1 matching 9 bases. The CDR3 contains 15 residues. Germline values: CDR1 MGHRA, CDR2 YSYEKL. In nucleotides, the CDR3 is TGCGCCAGCAACCAACCCGGGACAGGGACCCACGAGCAGTACTTC. This encodes CASNQPGTGTHEQYF.

The chain recombines TRBV3-1 (or the pseudogene TRBV3-2) with TRBJ2-5, with TRBD1 identical over 7 bases. The germline V gene has CDR1 LGHDT and CDR2 YNNKEL (reference sequence). V shed 3 bases, J shed 3 bases, and the junction held 7 bases outside the gene matches. The CDR3 is 15 residues long. Here the CDR3 reads CASSQGTTGKETQYF. In DNA, the CDR3 is TGTGCCAGCAGCCAGGGAACGACAGGGAAAGAGACCCAGTACTTC.

CDR3 region: CASSQFTPEGEKLFF. In nucleotides, the CDR3 is TGTGCCAGCAGCCAATTTACCCCCGAGGGGGAAAAACTGTTTTTT. The chain has TRBV3-1 (or the pseudogene TRBV3-2) and TRBJ1-4, with TRBD1 as a possible D gene (5 bases). The CDR3 has 15 residues. Trimming removed 2 bases at V and 8 bases at J, with 15 bases between. Germline CDR1 reads LGHDT; CDR2 reads YNNKEL (reference sequence).

V gene TRBV6-2 or TRBV6-3 combines with J gene TRBJ2-1; 11 nucleotides match TRBD2. CDR1 is MNHEY, CDR2 SVGEGT, per germline. Unmatched junction bases numbered 3, after V lost 4 bases and J lost 4 bases. The CDR3 has 15 amino acids. This CDR3 reads CASSFGLAGYNEQFF. Here the CDR3 DNA reads TGTGCCAGCAGTTTTGGACTAGCGGGTTACAATGAGCAGTTCTTC.

This rearrangement joins TRBV5-6 to TRBJ1-2, with TRBD1 matching 8 bases. J was trimmed by 4 bases and V by 5 bases; bases with no gene match: 7. This CDR3 is 14 amino acids long. Germline CDR1 is SGHDT and CDR2 is YYEEEE. DNA of the CDR3: TGTGCCAGCAGTTCCGACAGGGGAGGCTATGGCTACACCTTC. Translating it yields CASSSDRGGYGYTF.